What follows is one T cell receptor beta chain and its context. Its antigen is still unknown. No base quality information exists; no much larger clone differs at one position. The High Capacity cDNA Reverse Transcription Kit was used to reverse transcribe all of the isolated RNA, meaning that expressed TCRB transcripts were what got sequenced. Deep immunoSEQ sequencing was applied to naive, central memory and regulatory T cell samples, giving an average of roughly 3.5 million total reads per sample. Sorted cells were lysed in RLT buffer and RNA was extracted with DNase-treated RNeasy Micro or Mini kits, depending on cell number. Each cell subset was processed separately to prevent cross-contamination, with patient and healthy donor samples processed together. The immunoSEQ multiplex PCR was used to amplify TCRB sequences from cDNA, yielding 87-bp fragments that span the CDR3 region. Sequencing of the amplicons was performed on the Illumina HiSeq platform. Turning to the authors' computational methods: Synthetic template baselines were used to correct PCR bias computationally, reads within Hamming distance 2 were collapsed, and singletons that could not be merged were discarded. Reads were aligned against IMGT so that V, D and J genes, CDR3 length and insertions or deletions at six rearrangement sites could be assigned. Clonotype counts were normalized to sorted cell number within each subset before computing true diversity and Gini coefficients with the tcR R package. The overlap coefficient, calculated on TCRB nucleotide sequences, was used to measure repertoire sharing. Entries here come from immuneACCESS through TCRdb and include only in-frame sequences with V and J called. Some clones fail to appear in such tables; in the studies checked, an unresolved V gene covers under half of the shortfall, and the cause of the remainder is unknown. The V and J calls and clone size come from that table; D and trimming were worked out from the DNA. This sample gives 330,000 or so clones in total; 12% to 15% of them show up just once. The top ten clones comprise approximately 7% of the sample.

The sample is drawn from a study of beta chain features in type 1 diabetes listed by TCRdb under 2018. Looking at the study overall: Mean age, gender distribution, total cell number and subset yield did not differ between patients and healthy donors. A total of roughly 100 million sorted cells were examined across all samples, and a strong correlation was observed between cell number per subset and RNA yield. The study compared the TCRB repertoires of sorted circulating CD4+ T cell subsets in recently diagnosed type 1 diabetes patients with those in matched healthy donors. Regulatory and stem cell-like memory subsets were obtained from only 8 patients and about 8 healthy donors, while naive and central memory subsets were obtained from all 28 donors. Summary of the overall study and its limitations: Type 1 diabetes patients showed a moderate but significant shortening of TCRB CDR3 length in all four CD4+ subsets. Patients with type 1 diabetes made fewer insertions and deleted more nucleotides at VDJ recombination sites, implying thymic rearrangement abnormalities. Shorter templates might be favored by PCR, yet because patient and control samples were amplified and corrected together, any such skew would affect both groups equally. HLA sub-analyses involved small numbers of individuals, so any influence of HLA type on TCRB rearrangement remained unresolved. Because cDNA was sequenced instead of genomic DNA, activated cells with high expression could be over-represented, although the groups did not differ in activation or CD3 levels. Naive, central memory and regulatory TCRB repertoires appeared to be more alike among patients than among healthy donors.

A single peripheral blood draw of around 120 mL on average was collected from each donor into heparinised tubes. Naive, central memory, regulatory and stem cell-like memory CD4+ T cells were sorted on a BD FACSAria II using a panel including CD45RO, CCR7, CD25, CD127, CD95 and CD27. Purity was above 95% for every sorted population. PBMCs were isolated right away by Lymphoprep density gradient centrifugation and were stained directly, without culture. To minimize batch effects, samples were stained and sorted in pairs, one healthy donor with one patient per experiment. There are 14 amino acids in the CDR3, from cysteine to phenylalanine inclusive. The sequence is cut down to CDR3 DNA, 42 bases in frame from base 1. Germline trimming: 0 bases from V, 8 bases from J; junction bases outside gene matches: 6. CDR1 and CDR2, per the germline V gene (reference sequence), are SGHKS and YYEKEE.

The V gene is TRBV5-5 and the J gene is TRBJ1-2, and 8 bases in between align with TRBD1. The source of this sequence is a man between 25 and 39 years old in good health. Sequencing used central memory CD4+ T cells from blood. In nucleotide form, the sequence is TGTGCCAGCAGCTTGGAGACAGGGGCACGGGGCTACACCTTC. Its protein product is CASSLETGARGYTF.